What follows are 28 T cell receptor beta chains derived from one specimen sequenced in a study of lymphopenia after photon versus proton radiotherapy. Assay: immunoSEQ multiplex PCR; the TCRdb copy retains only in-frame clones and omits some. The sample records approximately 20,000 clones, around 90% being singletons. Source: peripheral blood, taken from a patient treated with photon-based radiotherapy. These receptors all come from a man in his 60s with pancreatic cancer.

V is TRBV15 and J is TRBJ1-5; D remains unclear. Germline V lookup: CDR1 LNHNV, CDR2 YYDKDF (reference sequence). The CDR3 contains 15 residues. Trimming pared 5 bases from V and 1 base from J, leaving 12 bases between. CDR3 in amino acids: CATSDSILSNQPQHF. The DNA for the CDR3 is TGTGCCACCAGCGACTCCATATTGAGCAATCAGCCCCAGCATTTT.

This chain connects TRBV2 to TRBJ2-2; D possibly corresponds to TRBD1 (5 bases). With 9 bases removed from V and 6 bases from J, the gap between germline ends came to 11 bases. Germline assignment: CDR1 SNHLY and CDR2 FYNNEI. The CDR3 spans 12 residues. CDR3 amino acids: CASDRYPGELFF. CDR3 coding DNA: TGTGCCAGTGACAGATACCCCGGGGAGCTGTTTTTT.

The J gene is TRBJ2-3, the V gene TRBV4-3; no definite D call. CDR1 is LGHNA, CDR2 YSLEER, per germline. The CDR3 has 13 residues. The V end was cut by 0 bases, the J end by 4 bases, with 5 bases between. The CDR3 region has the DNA TGCGCCAGCAGCCAAGAGAAGGCAGATACGCAGTATTTT. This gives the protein CASSQEKADTQYF.

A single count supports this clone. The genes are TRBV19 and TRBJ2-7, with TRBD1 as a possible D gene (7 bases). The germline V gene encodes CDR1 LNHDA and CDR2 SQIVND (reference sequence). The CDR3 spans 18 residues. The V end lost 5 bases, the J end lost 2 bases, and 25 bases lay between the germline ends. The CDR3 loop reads CASSGRDSHLLAPYEQYF. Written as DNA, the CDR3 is TGTGCCAGTAGTGGCCGGGACAGCCACCTCCTAGCGCCCTACGAGCAGTACTTC.

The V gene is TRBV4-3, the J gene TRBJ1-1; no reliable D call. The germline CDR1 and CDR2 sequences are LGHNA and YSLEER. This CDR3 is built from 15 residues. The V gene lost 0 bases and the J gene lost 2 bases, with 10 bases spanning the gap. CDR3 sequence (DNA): TGCGCCAGCAGCCAAGATATTAGGGCAAACACTGAAGCTTTCTTT. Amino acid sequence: CASSQDIRANTEAFF.

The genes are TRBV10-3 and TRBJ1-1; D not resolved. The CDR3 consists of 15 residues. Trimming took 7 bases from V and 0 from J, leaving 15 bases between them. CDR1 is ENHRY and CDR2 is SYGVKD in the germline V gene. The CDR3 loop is CAITPLIGLNTEAFF. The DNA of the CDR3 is TGTGCCATCACCCCCCTTATAGGGCTGAACACTGAAGCTTTCTTT.

Written as DNA, the CDR3 is TGTGCCAGCAGTGTAGAAGGGATCTACAATGAGCAGTTCTTC. The encoded protein is CASSVEGIYNEQFF. The chain couples TRBV2 to TRBJ2-1; D gene unclear. This CDR3 has 14 residues. Looked up from germline, CDR1 is SNHLY and CDR2 is FYNNEI. The V end was cut by 4 bases, the J end by 3 bases, with 10 bases between. Drawing the rest from reference TRBV2 and TRBJ2-1, the complete variable domain is EPEVTQTPSHQVTQMGQEVILRCVPISNHLYFYWYRQILGQKVEFLVSFYNNEISEKSEIFDDQFSVERPDGSNFTLKIRSTKLEDSAMYFCASSVEGIYNEQFFGPGTRLTVL.

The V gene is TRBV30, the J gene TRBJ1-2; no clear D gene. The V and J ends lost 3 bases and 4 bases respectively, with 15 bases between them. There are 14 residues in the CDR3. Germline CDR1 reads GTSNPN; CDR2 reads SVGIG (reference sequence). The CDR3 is CAWSRRTRGYGYTF. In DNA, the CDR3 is TGTGCCTGGAGCCGAAGGACCCGAGGCTATGGCTACACCTTC.

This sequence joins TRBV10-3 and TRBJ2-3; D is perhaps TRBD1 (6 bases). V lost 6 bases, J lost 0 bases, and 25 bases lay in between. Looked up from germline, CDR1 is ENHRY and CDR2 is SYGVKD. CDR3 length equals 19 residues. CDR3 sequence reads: CAISPPLTDSLSSTDTQYF. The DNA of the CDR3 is TGTGCCATCAGCCCCCCGCTTACGGACAGCCTCTCTAGCACAGATACGCAGTATTTT.

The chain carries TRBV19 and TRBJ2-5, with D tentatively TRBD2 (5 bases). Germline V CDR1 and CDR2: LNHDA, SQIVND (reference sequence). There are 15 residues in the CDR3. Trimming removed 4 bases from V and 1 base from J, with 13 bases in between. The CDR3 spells CASSRLEAVQETQYF. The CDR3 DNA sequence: TGTGCCAGTAGTAGATTGGAGGCCGTCCAAGAGACCCAGTACTTC.

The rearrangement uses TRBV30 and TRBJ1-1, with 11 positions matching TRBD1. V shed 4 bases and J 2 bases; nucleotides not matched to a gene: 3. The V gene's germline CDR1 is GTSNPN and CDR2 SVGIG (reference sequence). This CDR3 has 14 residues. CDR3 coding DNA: TGTGCCTGGAAAGGACAGGGGGCCAACACTGAAGCTTTCTTT. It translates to CAWKGQGANTEAFF.

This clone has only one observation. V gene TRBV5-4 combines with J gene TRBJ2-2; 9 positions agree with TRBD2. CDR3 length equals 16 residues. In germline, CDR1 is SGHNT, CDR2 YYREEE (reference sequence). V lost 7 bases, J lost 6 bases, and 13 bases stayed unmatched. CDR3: CASSRGASGVPGELFF. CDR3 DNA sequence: TGTGCCAGCTCTCGGGGAGCTAGCGGGGTTCCCGGGGAGCTGTTTTTT.

CDR3 bases: TGTGCCAGCAGCCTTCCGGGACCCTTGGGCAATGAGCAGTTCTTC. This gives the protein CASSLPGPLGNEQFF. The chain has TRBV7-3 and TRBJ2-1; tentatively, D is TRBD1 or TRBD2 (5 bases each). This CDR3 region has 15 residues. Per the germline V gene, CDR1 is SGHTA and CDR2 is FQGTGA. V gave up 5 bases and J gave up 6 bases, with 17 bases separating them.

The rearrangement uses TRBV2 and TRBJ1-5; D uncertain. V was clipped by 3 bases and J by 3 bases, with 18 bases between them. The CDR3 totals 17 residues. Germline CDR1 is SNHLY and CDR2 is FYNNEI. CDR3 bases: TGTGCCAGCAGTGATTGGGATGAGGATTTGGACAATCAGCCCCAGCATTTT. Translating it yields CASSDWDEDLDNQPQHF.

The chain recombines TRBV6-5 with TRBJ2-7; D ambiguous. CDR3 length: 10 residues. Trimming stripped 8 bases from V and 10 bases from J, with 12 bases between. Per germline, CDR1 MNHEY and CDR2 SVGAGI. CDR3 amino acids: CASAPRLQYF. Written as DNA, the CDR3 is TGTGCCAGCGCTCCTCGGTTACAGTACTTC.

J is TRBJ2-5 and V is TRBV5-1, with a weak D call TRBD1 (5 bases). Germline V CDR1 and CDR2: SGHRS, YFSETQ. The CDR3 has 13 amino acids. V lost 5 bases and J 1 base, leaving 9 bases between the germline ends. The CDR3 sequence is CASRRQTQETQYF. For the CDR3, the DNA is TGCGCCAGCAGGAGACAGACCCAAGAGACCCAGTACTTC.

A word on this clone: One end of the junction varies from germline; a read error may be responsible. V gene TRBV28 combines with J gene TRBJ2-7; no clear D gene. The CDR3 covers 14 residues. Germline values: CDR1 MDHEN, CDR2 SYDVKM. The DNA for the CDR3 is TGTGCCAGCAGTCCCGCTCCCCAGTTCTACGAGCAGTGCTTC. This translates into CASSPAPQFYEQCF.

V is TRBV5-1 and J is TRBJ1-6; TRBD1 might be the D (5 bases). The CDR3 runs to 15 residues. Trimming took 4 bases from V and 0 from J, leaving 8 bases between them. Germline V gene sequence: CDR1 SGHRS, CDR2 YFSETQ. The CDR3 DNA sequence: TGCGCCAGCAGCCAGGGTTTCTCCTATAATTCACCCCTCCACTTT. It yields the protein CASSQGFSYNSPLHF.

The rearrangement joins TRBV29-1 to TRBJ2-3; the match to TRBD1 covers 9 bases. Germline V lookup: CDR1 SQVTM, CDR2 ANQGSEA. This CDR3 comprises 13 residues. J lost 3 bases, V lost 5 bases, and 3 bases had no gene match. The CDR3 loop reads CSVYGQGTDTQYF. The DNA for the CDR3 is TGCAGCGTTTATGGACAGGGGACAGATACGCAGTATTTT.

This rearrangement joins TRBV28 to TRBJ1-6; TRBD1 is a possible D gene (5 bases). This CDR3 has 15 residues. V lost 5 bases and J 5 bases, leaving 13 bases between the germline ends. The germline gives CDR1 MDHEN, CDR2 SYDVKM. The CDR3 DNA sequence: TGTGCCAGCAGTATTCCGGGACTGCATAATTCACCCCTCCACTTT. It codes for CASSIPGLHNSPLHF.

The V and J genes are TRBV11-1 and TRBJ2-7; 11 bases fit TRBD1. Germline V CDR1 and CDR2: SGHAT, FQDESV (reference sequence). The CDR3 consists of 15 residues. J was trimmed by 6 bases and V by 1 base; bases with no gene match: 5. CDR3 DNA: TGTGCCAGCAGCTTAGAAGGGACAGGGGGTCTCGAGCAGTACTTC. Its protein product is CASSLEGTGGLEQYF. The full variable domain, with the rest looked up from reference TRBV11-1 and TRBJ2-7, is EAEVAQSPRYKITEKSQAVAFWCDPISGHATLYWYRQILGQGPELLVQFQDESVVDDSQLPKDRFSAERLKGVDSTLKIQPAELGDSAMYLCASSLEGTGGLEQYFGPGTRLTVT.

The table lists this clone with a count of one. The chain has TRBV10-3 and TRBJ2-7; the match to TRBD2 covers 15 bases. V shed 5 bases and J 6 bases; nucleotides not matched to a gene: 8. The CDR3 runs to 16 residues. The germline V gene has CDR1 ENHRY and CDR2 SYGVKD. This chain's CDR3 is CAISRNPGLAGGEQYF. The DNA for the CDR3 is TGTGCCATCAGTAGAAATCCGGGACTAGCGGGGGGCGAGCAGTACTTC.

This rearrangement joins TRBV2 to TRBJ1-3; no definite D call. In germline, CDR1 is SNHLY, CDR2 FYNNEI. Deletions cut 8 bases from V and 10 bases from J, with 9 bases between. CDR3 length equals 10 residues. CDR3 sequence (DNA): TGTGCCAGCGGGGTAGCGACCATATATTTT. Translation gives CASGVATIYF.

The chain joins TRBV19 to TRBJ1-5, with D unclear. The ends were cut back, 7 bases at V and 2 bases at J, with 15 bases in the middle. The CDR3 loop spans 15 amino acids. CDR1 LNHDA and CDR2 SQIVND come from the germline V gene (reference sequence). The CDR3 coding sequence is TGTGCCAGTATCCGCACACACGGCGGCAATCAGCCCCAGCATTTT. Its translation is CASIRTHGGNQPQHF.

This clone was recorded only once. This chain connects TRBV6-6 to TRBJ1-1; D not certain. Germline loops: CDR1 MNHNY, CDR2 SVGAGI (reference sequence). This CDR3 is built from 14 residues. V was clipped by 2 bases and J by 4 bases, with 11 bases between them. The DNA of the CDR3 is TGTGCCAGCAGTTACCGTGGGAGGAGCACTGAAGCTTTCTTT. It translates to CASSYRGRSTEAFF.

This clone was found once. The CDR3 DNA reads as TGTGCCAGCAGCCAAGAGGGGCAGCTCACAGATACGCAGTATTTT. This sequence encodes CASSQEGQLTDTQYF. The V call is TRBV4-2, the J call TRBJ2-3; D is possibly TRBD1 (5 bases). This CDR3 is 15 amino acids long. Germline V CDR1 and CDR2: LGHNA, YNFKEQ. Trimming took 0 bases from V and 2 from J, leaving 9 bases between them.

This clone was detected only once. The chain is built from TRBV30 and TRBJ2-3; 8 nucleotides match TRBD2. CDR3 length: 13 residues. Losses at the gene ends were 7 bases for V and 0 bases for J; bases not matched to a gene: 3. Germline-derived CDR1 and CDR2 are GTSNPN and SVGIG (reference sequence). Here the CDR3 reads CASPGGSTDTQYF. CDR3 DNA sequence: TGTGCCTCCCCGGGGGGGAGCACAGATACGCAGTATTTT.

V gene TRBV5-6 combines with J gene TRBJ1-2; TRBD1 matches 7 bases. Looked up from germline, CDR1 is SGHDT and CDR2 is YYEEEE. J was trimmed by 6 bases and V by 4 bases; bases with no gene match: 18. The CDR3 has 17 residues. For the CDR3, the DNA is TGTGCCAGCAGCCCACTGACGGCCAGGGGGAGTTTCAATGGCTACACCTTC. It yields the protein CASSPLTARGSFNGYTF.